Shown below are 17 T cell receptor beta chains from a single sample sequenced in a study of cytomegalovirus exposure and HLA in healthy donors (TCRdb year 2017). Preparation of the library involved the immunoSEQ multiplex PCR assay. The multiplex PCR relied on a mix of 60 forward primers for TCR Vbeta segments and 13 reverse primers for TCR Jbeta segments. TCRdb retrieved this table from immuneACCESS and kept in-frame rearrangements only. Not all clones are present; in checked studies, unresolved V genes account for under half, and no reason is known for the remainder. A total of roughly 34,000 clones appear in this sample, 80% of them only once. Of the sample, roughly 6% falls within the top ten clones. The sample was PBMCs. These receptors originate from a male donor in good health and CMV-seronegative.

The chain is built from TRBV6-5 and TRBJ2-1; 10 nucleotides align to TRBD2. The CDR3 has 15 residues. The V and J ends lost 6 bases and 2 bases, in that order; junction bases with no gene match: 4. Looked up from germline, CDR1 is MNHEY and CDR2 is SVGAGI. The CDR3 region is CASRRTSGTYNEQFF. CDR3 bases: TGTGCCAGCAGGCGGACTAGCGGCACCTACAATGAGCAGTTCTTC.

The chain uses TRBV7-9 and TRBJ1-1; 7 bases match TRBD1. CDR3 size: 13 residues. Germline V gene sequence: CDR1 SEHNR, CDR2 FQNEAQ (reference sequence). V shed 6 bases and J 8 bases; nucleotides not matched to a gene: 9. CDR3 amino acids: CASSRREQGEAFF. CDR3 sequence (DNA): TGTGCCAGCAGTCGAAGGGAACAGGGGGAAGCTTTCTTT.

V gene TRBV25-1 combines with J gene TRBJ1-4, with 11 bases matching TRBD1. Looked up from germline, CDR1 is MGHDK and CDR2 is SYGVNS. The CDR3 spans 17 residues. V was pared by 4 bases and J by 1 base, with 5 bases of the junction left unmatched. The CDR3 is CASSATGTGGTNEKLFF. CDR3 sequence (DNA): TGTGCCAGCAGTGCCACCGGGACAGGGGGAACTAATGAAAAACTGTTTTTT.

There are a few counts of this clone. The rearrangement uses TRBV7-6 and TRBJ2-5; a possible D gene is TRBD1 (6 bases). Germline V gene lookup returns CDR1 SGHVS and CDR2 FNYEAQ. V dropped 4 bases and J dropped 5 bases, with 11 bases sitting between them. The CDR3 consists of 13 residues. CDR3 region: CASSYRARETQYF. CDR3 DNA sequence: TGTGCCAGCAGCTACAGGGCTCGGGAGACCCAGTACTTC.

The DNA for the CDR3 is TGTGCCAGCGGAACAGGACTATATGAAAAACTGTTTTTT. This sequence encodes CASGTGLYEKLFF. The rearrangement joins TRBV9 to TRBJ1-4; tentative D call: TRBD1 (5 bases). Germline-derived CDR1 and CDR2 are SGDLS and YYNGEE. Trimming removed 7 bases at V and 6 bases at J, with 13 bases between. The CDR3 is made up of 13 amino acids. The variable domain in full, with the rest retrieved from reference TRBV9 and TRBJ1-4, is DSGVTQTPKHLITATGQRVTLRCSPRSGDLSVYWYQQSLDQGLQFLIQYYNGEERAKGNILERFSAQQFPDLHSELNLSSLELGDSALYFCASGTGLYEKLFFGSGTQLSVL.

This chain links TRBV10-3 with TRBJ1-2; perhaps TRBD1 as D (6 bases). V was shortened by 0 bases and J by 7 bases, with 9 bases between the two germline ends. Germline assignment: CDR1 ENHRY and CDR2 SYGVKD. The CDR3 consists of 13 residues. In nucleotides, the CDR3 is TGTGCCATCAGTGAGTCACAGGGAGTTGGCTACACCTTC. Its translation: CAISESQGVGYTF.

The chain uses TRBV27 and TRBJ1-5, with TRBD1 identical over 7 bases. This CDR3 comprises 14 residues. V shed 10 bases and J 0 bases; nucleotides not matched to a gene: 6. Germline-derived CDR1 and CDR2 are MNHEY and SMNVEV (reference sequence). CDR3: CATRQGISNQPQHF. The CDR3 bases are TGTGCCACCCGACAGGGTATTAGCAATCAGCCCCAGCATTTT.

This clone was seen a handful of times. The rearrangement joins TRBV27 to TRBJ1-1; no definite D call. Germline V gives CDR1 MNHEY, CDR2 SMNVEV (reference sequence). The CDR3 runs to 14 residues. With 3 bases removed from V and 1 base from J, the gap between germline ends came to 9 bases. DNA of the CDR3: TGTGCCAGCAGTTTGGGCGATTCGAACACTGAAGCTTTCTTT. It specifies CASSLGDSNTEAFF.

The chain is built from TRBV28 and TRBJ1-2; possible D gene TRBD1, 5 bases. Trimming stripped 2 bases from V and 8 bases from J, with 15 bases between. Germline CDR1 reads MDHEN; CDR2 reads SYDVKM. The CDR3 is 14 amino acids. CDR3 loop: CASSLGGGSYGYTF. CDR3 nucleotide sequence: TGTGCCAGCAGTTTAGGGGGAGGATCCTACGGCTACACCTTC.

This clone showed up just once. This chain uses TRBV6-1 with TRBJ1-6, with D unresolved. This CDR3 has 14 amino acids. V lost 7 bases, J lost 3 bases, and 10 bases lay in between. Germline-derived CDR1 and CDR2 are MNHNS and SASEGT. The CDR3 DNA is TGTGCCAGCATGGGCAGCTTCTATAATTCACCCCTCCACTTT. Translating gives CASMGSFYNSPLHF.

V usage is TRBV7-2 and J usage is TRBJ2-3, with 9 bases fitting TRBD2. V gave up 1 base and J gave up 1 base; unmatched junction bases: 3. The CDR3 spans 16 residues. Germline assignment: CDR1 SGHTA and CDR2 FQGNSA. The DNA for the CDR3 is TGTGCCAGCAGCTTAGGCCAGCGGGGGGGCACAGATACGCAGTATTTT. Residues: CASSLGQRGGTDTQYF. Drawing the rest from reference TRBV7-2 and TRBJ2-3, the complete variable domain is GAGVSQSPSNKVTEKGKDVELRCDPISGHTALYWYRQSLGQGLEFLIYFQGNSAPDKSGLPSDRFSAERTGGSVSTLTIQRTQQEDSAVYLCASSLGQRGGTDTQYFGPGTRLTVL.

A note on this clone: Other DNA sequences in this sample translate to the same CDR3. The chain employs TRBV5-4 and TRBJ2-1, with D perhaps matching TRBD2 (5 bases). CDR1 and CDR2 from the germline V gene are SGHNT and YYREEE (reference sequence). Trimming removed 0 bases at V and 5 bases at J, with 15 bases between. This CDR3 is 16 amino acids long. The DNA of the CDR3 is TGTGCCAGCAGCTTGGCCGAGGCCAGCGGAGACAATGAGCAGTTCTTC. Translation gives CASSLAEASGDNEQFF.

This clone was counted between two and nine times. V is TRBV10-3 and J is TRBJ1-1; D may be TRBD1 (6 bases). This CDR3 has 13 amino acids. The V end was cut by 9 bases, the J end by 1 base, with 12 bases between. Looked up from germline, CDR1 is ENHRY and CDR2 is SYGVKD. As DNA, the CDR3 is TGTGCCATGATGCAGACAGGGAACACTGAAGCTTTCTTT. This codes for CAMMQTGNTEAFF.

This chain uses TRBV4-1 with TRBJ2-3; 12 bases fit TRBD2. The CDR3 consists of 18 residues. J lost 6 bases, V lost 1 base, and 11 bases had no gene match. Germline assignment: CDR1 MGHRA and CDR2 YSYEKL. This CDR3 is CASSQGGLAGPRGDTQYF. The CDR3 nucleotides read TGCGCCAGCAGCCAAGGGGGACTAGCGGGCCCTAGGGGGGATACGCAGTATTTT.

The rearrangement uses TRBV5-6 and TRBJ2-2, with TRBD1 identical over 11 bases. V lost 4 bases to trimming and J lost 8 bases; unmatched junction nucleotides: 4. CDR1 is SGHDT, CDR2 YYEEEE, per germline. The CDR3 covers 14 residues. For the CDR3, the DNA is TGTGCCAGCAGCCCGGACAGGGGGCTTGGGGAGCTGTTTTTT. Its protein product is CASSPDRGLGELFF.

The CDR3: CASSWTGEGNQPQHF. Written as DNA, the CDR3 is TGTGCCAGCAGCTGGACAGGGGAGGGCAATCAGCCCCAGCATTTT. This chain links TRBV7-2 with TRBJ1-5; TRBD1 matches 9 bases. Germline lookup yields CDR1 SGHTA and CDR2 FQGNSA. V lost 4 bases and J lost 2; bases outside the gene matches: 3. CDR3 length: 15 residues.

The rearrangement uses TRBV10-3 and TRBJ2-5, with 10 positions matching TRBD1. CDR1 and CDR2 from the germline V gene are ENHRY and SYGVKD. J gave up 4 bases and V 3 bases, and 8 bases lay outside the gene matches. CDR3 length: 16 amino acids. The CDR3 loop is CAISDGTGARGETQYF. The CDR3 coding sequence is TGTGCCATCAGTGATGGGACAGGGGCACGGGGAGAGACCCAGTACTTC.